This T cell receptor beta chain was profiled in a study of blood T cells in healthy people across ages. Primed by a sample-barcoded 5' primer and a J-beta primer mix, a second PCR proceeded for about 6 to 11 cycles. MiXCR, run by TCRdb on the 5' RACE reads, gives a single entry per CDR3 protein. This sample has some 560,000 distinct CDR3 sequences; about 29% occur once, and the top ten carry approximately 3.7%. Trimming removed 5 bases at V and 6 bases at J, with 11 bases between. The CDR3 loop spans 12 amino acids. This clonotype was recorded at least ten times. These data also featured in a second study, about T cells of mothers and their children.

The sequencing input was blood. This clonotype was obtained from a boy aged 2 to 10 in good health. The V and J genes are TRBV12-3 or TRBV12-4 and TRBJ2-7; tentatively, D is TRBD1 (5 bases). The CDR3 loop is CASSPSRAEQYF. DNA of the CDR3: TGTGCCAGCAGTCCGAGCAGGGCCGAGCAGTACTTC.